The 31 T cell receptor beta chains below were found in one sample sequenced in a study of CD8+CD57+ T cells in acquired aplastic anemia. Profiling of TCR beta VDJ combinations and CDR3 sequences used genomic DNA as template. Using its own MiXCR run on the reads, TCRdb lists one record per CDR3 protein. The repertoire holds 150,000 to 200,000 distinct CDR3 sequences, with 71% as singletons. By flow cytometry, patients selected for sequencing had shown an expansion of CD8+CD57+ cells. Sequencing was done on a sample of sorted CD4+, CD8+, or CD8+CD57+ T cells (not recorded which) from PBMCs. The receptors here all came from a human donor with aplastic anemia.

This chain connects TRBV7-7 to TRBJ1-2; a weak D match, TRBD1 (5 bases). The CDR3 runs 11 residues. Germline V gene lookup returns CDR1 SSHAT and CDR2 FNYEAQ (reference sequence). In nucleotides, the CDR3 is TGTGCTGTTCGACAGCCGGACGGCTACACCTTC. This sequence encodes CAVRQPDGYTF.

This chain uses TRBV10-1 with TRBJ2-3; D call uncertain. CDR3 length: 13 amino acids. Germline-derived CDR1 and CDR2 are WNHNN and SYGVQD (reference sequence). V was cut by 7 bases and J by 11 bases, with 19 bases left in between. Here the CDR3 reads CASNAQDAIGQYF. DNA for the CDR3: TGCGCCAGCAACGCCCAGGATGCGATAGGGCAGTATTTT.

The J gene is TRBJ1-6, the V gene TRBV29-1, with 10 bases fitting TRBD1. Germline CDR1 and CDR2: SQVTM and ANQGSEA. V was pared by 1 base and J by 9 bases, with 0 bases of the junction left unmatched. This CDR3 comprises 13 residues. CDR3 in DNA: TGCAGCGTTGAAGGGGACAGGGGTTCACCCCTCCACTTT. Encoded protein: CSVEGDRGSPLHF. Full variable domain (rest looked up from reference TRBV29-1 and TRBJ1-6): SAVISQKPSRDICQRGTSLTIQCQVDSQVTMMFWYRQQPGQSLTLIATANQGSEATYESGFVIDKFPISRPNLTFSTLTVSNMSPEDSSIYLCSVEGDRGSPLHFGNGTRLTVT.

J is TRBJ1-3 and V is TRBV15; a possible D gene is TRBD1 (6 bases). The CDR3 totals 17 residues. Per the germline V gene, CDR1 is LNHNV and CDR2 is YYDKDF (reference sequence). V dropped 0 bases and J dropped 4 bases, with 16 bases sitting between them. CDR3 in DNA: TGTGCCACCAGCAGAGATCGACAGGTCGGAGAGGGAAACACCATATATTTT. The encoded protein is CATSRDRQVGEGNTIYF.

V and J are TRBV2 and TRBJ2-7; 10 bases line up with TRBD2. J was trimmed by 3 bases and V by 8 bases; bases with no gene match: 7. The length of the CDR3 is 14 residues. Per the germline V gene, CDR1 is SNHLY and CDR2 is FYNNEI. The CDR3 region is CASARASGSYEQYF. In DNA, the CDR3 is TGTGCCAGCGCCAGGGCTAGCGGGAGCTACGAGCAGTACTTC.

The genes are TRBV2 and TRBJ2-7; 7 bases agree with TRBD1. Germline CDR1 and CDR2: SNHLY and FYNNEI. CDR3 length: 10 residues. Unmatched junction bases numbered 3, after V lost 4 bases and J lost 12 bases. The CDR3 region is CASSVGTAYF. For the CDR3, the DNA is TGTGCCAGCAGTGTTGGGACAGCGTACTTC. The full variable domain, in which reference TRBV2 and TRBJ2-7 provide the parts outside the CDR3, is EPEVTQTPSHQVTQMGQEVILRCVPISNHLYFYWYRQILGQKVEFLVSFYNNEISEKSEIFDDQFSVERPDGSNFTLKIRSTKLEDSAMYFCASSVGTAYFGPGTRLTVT.

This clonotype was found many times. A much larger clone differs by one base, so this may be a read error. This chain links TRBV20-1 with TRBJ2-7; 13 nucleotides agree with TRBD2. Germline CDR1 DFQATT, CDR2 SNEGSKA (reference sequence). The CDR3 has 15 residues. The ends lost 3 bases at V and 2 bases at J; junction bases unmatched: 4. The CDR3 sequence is CSARGTSGDTYEQYF. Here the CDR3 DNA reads TGCAGTGCTAGGGGGACTAGCGGGGATACCTACGAGCAGTACTTC.

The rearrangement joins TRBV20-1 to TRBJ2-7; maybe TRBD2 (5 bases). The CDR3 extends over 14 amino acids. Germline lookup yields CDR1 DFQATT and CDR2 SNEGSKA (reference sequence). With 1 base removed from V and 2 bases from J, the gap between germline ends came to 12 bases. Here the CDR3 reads CSARGRPAAYEQYF. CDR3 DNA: TGCAGTGCTAGAGGGAGGCCAGCAGCCTACGAGCAGTACTTC.

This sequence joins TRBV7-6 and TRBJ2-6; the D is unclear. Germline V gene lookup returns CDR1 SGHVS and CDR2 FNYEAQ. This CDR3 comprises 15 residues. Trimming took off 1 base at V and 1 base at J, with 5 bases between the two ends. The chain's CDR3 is CASSLGPSGANVLTF. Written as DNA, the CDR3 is TGTGCCAGCAGCTTAGGTCCGTCTGGGGCCAACGTCCTGACTTTC.

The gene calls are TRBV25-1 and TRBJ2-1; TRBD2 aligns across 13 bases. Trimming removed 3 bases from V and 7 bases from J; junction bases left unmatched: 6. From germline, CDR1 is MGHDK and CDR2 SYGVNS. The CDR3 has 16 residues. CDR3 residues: CASSEVGLAGPNEQFF. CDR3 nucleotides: TGTGCCAGCAGTGAGGTGGGACTAGCGGGACCGAATGAGCAGTTCTTC.

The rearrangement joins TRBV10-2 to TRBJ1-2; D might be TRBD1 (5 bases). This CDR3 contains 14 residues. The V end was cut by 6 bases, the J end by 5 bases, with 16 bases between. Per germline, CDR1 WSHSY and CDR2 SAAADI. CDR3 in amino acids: CASSPGTAGYGYTF. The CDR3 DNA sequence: TGCGCCAGCAGCCCTGGGACCGCTGGGTATGGCTACACCTTC.

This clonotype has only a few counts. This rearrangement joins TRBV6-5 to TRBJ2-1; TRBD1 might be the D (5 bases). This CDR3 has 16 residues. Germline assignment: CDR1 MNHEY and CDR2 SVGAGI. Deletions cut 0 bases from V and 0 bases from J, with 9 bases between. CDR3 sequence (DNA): TGTGCCAGCAGTTACTCGACAGTTAGCTCCTACAATGAGCAGTTCTTC. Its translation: CASSYSTVSSYNEQFF.

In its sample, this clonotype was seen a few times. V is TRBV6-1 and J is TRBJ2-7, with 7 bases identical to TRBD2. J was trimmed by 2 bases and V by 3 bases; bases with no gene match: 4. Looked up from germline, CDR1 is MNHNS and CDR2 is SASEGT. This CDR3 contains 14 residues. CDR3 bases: TGTGCCAGCAGTGACGGGGGGATTGCCTACGAGCAGTACTTC. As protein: CASSDGGIAYEQYF.

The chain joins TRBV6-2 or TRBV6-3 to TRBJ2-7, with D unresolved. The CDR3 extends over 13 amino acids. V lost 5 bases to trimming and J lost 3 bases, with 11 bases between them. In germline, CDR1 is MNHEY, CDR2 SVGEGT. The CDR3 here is CASSRTDRYEQYF. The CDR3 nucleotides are TGTGCCAGCAGTAGAACCGACCGCTACGAGCAGTACTTC.

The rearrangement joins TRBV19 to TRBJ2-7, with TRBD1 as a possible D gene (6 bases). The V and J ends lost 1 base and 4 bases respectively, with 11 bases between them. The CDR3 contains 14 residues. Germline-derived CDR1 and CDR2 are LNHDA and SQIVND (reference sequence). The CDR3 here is CASSIGGRGYEQYF. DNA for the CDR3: TGTGCCAGTAGTATAGGCGGCAGGGGTTACGAGCAGTACTTC.

The CDR3 sequence is CASSDGSPEQYF. As DNA, the CDR3 is TGTGCCAGCAGCGACGGCTCACCCGAGCAGTACTTC. The chain employs TRBV7-8 and TRBJ2-7; D call uncertain. In germline, CDR1 is SGHVS, CDR2 FQNEAQ. V was clipped by 5 bases and J by 6 bases, with 11 bases between them. The CDR3 sequence is 12 residues long.

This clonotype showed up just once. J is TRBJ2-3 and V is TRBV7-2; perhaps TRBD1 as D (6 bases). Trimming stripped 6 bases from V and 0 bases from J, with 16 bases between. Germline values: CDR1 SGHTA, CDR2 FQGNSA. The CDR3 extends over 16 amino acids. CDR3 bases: TGTGCCAGCAGGTTTAGATTCCAGGGGAGCACAGATACGCAGTATTTT. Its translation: CASRFRFQGSTDTQYF.

Here the CDR3 DNA reads TGTGCCAGCAGCTCCCCTTTGGGCGTGGGGACAGGGGTCAATGAGCAGTACGTC. Amino acids: CASSSPLGVGTGVNEQYV. The chain has TRBV9 and TRBJ2-7; 10 nucleotides line up with TRBD1. Germline V gene data show CDR1 as SGDLS and CDR2 as YYNGEE. V lost 4 bases, J lost 7 bases, and 20 bases stayed unmatched. CDR3 length equals 18 residues.

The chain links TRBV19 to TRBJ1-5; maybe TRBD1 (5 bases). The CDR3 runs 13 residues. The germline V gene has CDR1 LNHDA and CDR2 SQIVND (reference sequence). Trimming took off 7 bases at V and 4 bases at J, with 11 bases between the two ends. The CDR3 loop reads CASNRQPNQPQHF. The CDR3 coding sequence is TGTGCCAGTAATAGACAGCCAAATCAGCCCCAGCATTTT.

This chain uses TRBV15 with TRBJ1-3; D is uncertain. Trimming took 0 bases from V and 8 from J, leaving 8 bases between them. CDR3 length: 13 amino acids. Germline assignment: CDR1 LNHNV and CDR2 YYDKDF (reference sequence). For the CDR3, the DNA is TGTGCCACCAGCAGAGACCCCGGTGACACCATATATTTT. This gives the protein CATSRDPGDTIYF.

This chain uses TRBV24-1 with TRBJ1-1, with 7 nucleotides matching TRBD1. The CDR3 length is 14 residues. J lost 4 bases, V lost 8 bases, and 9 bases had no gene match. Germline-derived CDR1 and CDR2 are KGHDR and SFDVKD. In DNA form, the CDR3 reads TGTGCCACCACTTCGACACAGGGGAGCACTGAAGCTTTCTTT. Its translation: CATTSTQGSTEAFF.

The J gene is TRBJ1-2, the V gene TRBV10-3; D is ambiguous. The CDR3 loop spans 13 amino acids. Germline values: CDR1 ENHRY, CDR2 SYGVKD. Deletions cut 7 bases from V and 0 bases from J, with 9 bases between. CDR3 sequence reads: CAIMSTANYGYTF. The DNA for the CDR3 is TGTGCCATCATGAGCACCGCTAACTATGGCTACACCTTC.

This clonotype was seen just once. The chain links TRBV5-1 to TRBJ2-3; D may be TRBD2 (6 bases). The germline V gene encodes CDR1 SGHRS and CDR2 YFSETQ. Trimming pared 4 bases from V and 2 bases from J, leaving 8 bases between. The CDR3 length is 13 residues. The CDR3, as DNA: TGCGCCAGCAGCGCGGGGTACACAGATACGCAGTATTTT. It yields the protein CASSAGYTDTQYF.

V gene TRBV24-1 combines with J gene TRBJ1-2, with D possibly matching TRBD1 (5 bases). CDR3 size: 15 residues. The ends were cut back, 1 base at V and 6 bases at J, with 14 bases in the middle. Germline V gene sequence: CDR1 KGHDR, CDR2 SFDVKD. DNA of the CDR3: TGTGCCACCAGTGATTTTGAGACAGTATATGATGGCTACACCTTC. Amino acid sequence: CATSDFETVYDGYTF.

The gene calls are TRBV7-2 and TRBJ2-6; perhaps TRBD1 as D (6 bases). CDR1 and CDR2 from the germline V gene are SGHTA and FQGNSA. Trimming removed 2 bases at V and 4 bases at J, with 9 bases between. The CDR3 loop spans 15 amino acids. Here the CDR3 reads CASSLPGVGANVLTF. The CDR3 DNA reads TGTGCCAGCAGCTTACCAGGGGTGGGGGCCAACGTCCTGACTTTC.

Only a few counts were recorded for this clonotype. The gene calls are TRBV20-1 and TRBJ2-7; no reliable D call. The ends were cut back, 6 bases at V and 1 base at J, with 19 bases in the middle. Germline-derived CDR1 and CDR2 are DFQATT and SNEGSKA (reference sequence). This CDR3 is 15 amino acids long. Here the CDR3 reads CSASSYSTDSYEQYF. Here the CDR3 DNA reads TGCAGTGCCAGCAGTTACTCGACGGATTCCTACGAGCAGTACTTC.

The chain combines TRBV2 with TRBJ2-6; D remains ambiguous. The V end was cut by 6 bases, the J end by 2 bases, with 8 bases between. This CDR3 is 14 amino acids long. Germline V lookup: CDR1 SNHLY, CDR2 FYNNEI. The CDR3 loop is CASRGSAGANVLTF. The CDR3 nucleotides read TGTGCCAGCAGGGGGTCGGCTGGGGCCAACGTCCTGACTTTC.

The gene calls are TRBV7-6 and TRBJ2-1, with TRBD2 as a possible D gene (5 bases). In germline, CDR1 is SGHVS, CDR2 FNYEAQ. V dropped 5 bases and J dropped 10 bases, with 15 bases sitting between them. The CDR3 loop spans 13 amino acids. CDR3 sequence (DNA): TGTGCCAGCAGCCCCCTGACTACATCAGAGCAGTTCTTC. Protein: CASSPLTTSEQFF.

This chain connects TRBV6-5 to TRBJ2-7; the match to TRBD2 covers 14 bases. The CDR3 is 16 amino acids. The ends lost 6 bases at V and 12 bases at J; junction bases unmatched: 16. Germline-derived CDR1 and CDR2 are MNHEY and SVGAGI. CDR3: CASSRLAGGGTGGGYF. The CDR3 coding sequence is TGTGCCAGCAGCAGACTAGCGGGAGGGGGCACCGGGGGAGGGTACTTC.

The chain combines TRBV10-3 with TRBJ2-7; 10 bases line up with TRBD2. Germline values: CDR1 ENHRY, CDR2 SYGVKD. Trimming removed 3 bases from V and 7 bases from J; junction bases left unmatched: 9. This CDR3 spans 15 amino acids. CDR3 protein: CAISDSSSGRNEQYF. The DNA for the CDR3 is TGTGCCATCAGTGATTCGTCTAGCGGGAGAAATGAGCAGTACTTC.

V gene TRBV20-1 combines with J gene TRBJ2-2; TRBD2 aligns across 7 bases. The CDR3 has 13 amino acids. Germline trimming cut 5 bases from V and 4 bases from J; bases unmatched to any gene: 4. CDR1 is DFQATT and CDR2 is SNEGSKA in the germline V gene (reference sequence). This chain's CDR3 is CSARTRGTGELFF. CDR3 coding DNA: TGCAGTGCTCGGACTAGGGGCACCGGGGAGCTGTTTTTT.